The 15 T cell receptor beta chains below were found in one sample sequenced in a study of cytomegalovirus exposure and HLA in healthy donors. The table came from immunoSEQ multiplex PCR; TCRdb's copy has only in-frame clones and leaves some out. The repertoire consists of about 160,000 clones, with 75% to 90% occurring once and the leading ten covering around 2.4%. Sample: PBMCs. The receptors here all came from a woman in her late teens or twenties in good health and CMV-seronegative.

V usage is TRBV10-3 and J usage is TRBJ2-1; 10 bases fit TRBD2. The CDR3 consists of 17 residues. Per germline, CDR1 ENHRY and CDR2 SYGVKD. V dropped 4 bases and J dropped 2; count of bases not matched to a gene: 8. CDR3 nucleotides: TGTGCCATCAGTGGCAGGAGCGGGGGGGGAACCTACAATGAGCAGTTCTTC. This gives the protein CAISGRSGGGTYNEQFF.

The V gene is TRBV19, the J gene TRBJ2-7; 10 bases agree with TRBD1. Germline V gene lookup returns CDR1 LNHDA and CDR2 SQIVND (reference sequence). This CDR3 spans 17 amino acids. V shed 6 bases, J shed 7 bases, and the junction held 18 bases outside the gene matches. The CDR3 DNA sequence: TGTGCCAGTAGCCCTACACAAGGGACAGGGGCTTCGAGGGAGCAGTACTTC. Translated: CASSPTQGTGASREQYF.

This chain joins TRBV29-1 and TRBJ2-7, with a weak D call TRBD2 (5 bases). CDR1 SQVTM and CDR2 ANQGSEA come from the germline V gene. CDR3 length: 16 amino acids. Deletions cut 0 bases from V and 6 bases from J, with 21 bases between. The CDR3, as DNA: TGCAGCGTTGAAGATTGGCATCCCGGGGTTTTTGGCGAGCAGTACTTC. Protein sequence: CSVEDWHPGVFGEQYF.

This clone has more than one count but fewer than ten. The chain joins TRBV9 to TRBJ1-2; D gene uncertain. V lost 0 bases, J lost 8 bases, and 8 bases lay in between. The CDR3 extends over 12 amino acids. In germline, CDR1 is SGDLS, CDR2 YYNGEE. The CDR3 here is CASSVGQKGYTF. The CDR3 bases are TGTGCCAGCAGCGTAGGGCAGAAAGGCTACACCTTC.

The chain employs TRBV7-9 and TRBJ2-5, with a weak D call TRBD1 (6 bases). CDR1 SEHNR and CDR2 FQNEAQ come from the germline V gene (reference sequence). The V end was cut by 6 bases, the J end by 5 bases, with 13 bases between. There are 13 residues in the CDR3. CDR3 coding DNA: TGTGCCAGCAGGGGGGCGGCTAGGGAGACCCAGTACTTC. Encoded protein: CASRGAARETQYF.

DNA for the CDR3: TGTGCCAGCAGCTTTGGAGAAGTAGCCTACGAGCAGTACTTC. This codes for CASSFGEVAYEQYF. The V gene is TRBV5-6, the J gene TRBJ2-7; D is undetermined. CDR1 is SGHDT and CDR2 is YYEEEE in the germline V gene. CDR3 length: 14 residues. Trimming cost V 2 bases and J 2 bases, with 11 bases left between them.

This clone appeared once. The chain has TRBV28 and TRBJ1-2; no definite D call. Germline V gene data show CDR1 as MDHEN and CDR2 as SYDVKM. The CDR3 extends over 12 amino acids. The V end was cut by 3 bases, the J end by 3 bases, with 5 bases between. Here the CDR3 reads CASSFIDYGYTF. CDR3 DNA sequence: TGTGCCAGCAGTTTCATTGACTATGGCTACACCTTC.

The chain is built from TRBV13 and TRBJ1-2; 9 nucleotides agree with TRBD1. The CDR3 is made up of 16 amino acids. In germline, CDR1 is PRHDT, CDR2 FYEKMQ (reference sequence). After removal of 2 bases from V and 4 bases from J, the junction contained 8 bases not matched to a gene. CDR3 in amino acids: CASSLHGQGSLYGYTF. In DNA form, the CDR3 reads TGTGCCAGCAGCTTACACGGACAGGGGTCACTCTATGGCTACACCTTC.

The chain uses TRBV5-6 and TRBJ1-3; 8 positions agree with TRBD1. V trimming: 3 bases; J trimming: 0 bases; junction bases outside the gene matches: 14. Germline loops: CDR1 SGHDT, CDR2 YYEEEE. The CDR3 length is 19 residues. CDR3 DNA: TGTGCCAGCAGCTCCAGGGACAGGATGAGCACAAGCTCTGGAAACACCATATATTTT. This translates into CASSSRDRMSTSSGNTIYF.

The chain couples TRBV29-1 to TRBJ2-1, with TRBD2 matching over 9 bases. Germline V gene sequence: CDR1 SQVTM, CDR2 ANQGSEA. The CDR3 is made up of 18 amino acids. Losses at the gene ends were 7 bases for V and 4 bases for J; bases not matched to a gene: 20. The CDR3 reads CSAPGSLLSGSIYNEQFF. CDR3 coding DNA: TGCAGCGCACCGGGATCTTTACTTAGCGGGAGCATATACAATGAGCAGTTCTTC.

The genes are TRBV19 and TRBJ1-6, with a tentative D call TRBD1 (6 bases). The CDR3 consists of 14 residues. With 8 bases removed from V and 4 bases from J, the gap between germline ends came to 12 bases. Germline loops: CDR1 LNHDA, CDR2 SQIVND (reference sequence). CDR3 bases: TGTGCCAGTGCACAGGGTTCGTATAATTCACCCCTCCACTTT. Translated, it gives CASAQGSYNSPLHF.

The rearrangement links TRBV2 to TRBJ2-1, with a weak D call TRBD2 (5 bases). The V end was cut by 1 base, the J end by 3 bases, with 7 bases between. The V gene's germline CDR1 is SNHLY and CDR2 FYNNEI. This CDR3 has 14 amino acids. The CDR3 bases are TGTGCCAGCAGTGAAGAGGGAGTCTACAATGAGCAGTTCTTC. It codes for CASSEEGVYNEQFF.

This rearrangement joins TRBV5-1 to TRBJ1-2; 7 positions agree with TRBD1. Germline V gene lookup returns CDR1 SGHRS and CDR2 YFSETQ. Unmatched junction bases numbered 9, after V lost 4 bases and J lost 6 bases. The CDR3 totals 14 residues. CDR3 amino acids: CASSPLQGSDGYTF. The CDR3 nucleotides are TGCGCCAGCAGCCCGCTACAGGGGAGTGATGGCTACACCTTC.

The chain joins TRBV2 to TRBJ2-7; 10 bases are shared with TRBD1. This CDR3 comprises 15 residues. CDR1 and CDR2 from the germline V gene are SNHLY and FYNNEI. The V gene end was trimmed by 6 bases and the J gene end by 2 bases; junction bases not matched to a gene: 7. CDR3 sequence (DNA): TGTGCCAGCAGCCCGTCCGGGACAGGGGCCTACGAGCAGTACTTC. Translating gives CASSPSGTGAYEQYF.

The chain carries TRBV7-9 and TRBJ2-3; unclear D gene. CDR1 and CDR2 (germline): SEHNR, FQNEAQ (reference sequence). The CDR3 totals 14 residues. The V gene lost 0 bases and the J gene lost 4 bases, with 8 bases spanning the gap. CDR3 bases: TGTGCCAGCAGCTTAGCGCTAGTGGCAGATACGCAGTATTTT. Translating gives CASSLALVADTQYF.